These 15 T cell receptor beta chains share one sample of origin, sequenced in a study of persistence of HIV-infected CD4 T cells. Sequencing used immunoSEQ version 4 in survey mode. The assay was immunoSEQ multiplex PCR, and TCRdb's table has in-frame clones only and misses some. The sample carries about 36,000 clones, more than 75% recorded once. For these receptors, no antigen is known. The stimulus was an HIV-1 Gag 15-mer peptide pool, about 1.1 ug/peptide/mL. CD40L/CD69 double-negative CD45RO-high memory CD4+ T cells were collected. This sample comprised cultured CD4+ T cells from PBMCs, obtained from a patient who received antiretroviral therapy. These TCRs come from an adult with HIV. The donor label of this sample is uncertain.

CDR3 coding DNA: TGCAGCGTTGGGAGCGGGGGGAACACCGGGGAGCTGTTTTTT. Amino acid sequence: CSVGSGGNTGELFF. The chain uses TRBV29-1 and TRBJ2-2, with 8 nucleotides matching TRBD2. The CDR3 spans 14 residues. CDR1 and CDR2 (germline): SQVTM, ANQGSEA. V shed 4 bases, J shed 1 base, and the junction held 2 bases outside the gene matches.

In its sample, this clone was seen once. The chain recombines TRBV7-6 with TRBJ2-1, with TRBD2 matching 8 bases. This CDR3 comprises 14 residues. Trimming cost V 0 bases and J 10 bases; bases outside gene matches: 5. CDR1 SGHVS and CDR2 FNYEAQ come from the germline V gene. In nucleotides, the CDR3 is TGTGCCAGCAGCTTAGCGGGACTAGGGACCGAGCAGTTCTTC. Its protein product is CASSLAGLGTEQFF.

The V and J genes are TRBV9 and TRBJ1-2; 10 bases map to TRBD1. CDR1 is SGDLS and CDR2 is YYNGEE in the germline V gene. The CDR3 loop spans 16 amino acids. The V segment lost 1 base and the J segment 5 bases; nucleotides outside the gene matches: 8. The CDR3 DNA sequence: TGTGCCAGCAGCGTAAGGGGCTGGACAGGGGGTTATGGCTACACCTTC. Protein: CASSVRGWTGGYGYTF.

The chain links TRBV7-3 to TRBJ2-6; D possibly uses TRBD1 or TRBD2 (5 bases each). V was cut by 5 bases and J by 2 bases, with 16 bases left in between. The germline V gene has CDR1 SGHTA and CDR2 FQGTGA. This CDR3 is built from 17 residues. The CDR3 is CASSPRGASAGANVLTF. CDR3 coding DNA: TGTGCCAGCAGCCCGAGGGGAGCGTCGGCTGGGGCCAACGTCCTGACTTTC.

This chain uses TRBV5-1 with TRBJ1-1; 9 bases map to TRBD1. Germline assignment: CDR1 SGHRS and CDR2 YFSETQ. The CDR3 covers 16 residues. J lost 5 bases, V lost 0 bases, and 8 bases had no gene match. This CDR3 is CASSLGPQGAGTEAFF. CDR3 sequence (DNA): TGCGCCAGCAGCTTGGGCCCACAGGGGGCGGGGACTGAAGCTTTCTTT.

This clone has just one count. The rearrangement joins TRBV10-3 to TRBJ2-3; TRBD1 is a possible D gene (6 bases). The CDR3 length is 14 residues. The germline V and J ends were trimmed by 5 bases and 3 bases, with 12 bases remaining between them. Germline V gives CDR1 ENHRY, CDR2 SYGVKD. The CDR3: CAISSQGGTDTQYF. The DNA for the CDR3 is TGTGCCATCAGTTCACAGGGTGGGACAGATACGCAGTATTTT.

V gene TRBV3-1 (or the pseudogene TRBV3-2) combines with J gene TRBJ1-2; D remains unclear. Germline lookup yields CDR1 LGHDT and CDR2 YNNKEL (reference sequence). There are 13 residues in the CDR3. Trimming cost V 6 bases and J 8 bases, with 16 bases left between them. The CDR3 DNA reads as TGTGCCAGCAGGCCAGGTCCTTTGGGGGGCTACACCTTC. Its protein product is CASRPGPLGGYTF.

In this sample, this clone turned up a few times. The V gene is TRBV7-2, the J gene TRBJ2-7; 10 nucleotides line up with TRBD1. Germline CDR1 reads SGHTA; CDR2 reads FQGNSA. J lost 2 bases, V lost 6 bases, and 7 bases had no gene match. This CDR3 is 15 amino acids long. CDR3 sequence (DNA): TGTGCCAGCAGATTTGTTGGACAGGGGGCCTACGAGCAGTACTTC. It translates to CASRFVGQGAYEQYF.

This clone was picked up one time. The chain employs TRBV5-4 and TRBJ2-1, with a possible D match to TRBD2 (6 bases). The CDR3 is made up of 14 amino acids. Trimming cost V 7 bases and J 0 bases, with 11 bases left between them. Germline V lookup: CDR1 SGHNT, CDR2 YYREEE (reference sequence). This CDR3 is CASARDSSYNEQFF. CDR3 in DNA: TGTGCCAGCGCCCGGGACTCCTCCTACAATGAGCAGTTCTTC.

The rearrangement uses TRBV29-1 and TRBJ1-2; D is unclear. This CDR3 spans 13 amino acids. Germline CDR1 is SQVTM and CDR2 is ANQGSEA. Between the trimmed V and J ends, which lost 5 bases and 2 bases, there was a span of 12 bases. Here the CDR3 DNA reads TGCAGCGTTCTTGGAGACACGAACTATGGCTACACCTTC. This codes for CSVLGDTNYGYTF.

This clone was seen just once. The genes are TRBV3-1 (or the pseudogene TRBV3-2) and TRBJ2-1; 12 bases map to TRBD2. J was trimmed by 10 bases and V by 0 bases; bases with no gene match: 4. The germline V gene encodes CDR1 LGHDT and CDR2 YNNKEL (reference sequence). This CDR3 region has 15 residues. The DNA of the CDR3 is TGTGCCAGCAGCCAAGACACTAGCGGGGGGCGGGAGCAGTTCTTC. It specifies CASSQDTSGGREQFF.

J is TRBJ1-3 and V is TRBV12-5; 7 bases agree with TRBD1. The CDR3 runs to 16 residues. V was pared by 5 bases and J by 4 bases, with 11 bases of the junction left unmatched. Germline V gene lookup returns CDR1 LGHNT and CDR2 FRNRAP. The CDR3 DNA sequence: TGTGCTAGTGGTCAATCAACAGGGGATGCAGGAAACACCATATATTTT. It is translated as CASGQSTGDAGNTIYF.

CDR3 amino acids: CASSEEVSGTGNIAKNIQYF. The CDR3 DNA follows: TGTGCCAGCAGTGAAGAGGTCTCCGGGACAGGGAATATAGCCAAAAACATTCAGTACTTC. This chain joins TRBV6-1 and TRBJ2-4; 9 bases are shared with TRBD1. The germline CDR1 and CDR2 sequences are MNHNS and SASEGT. This CDR3 comprises 20 residues. V shed 1 base and J 0 bases; nucleotides not matched to a gene: 13.

This clone appeared once. The chain links TRBV14 to TRBJ1-2, with TRBD1 identical over 7 bases. Germline assignment: CDR1 SGHDN and CDR2 FVKESK. The V and J ends lost 3 bases and 7 bases, in that order; junction bases with no gene match: 11. The CDR3 totals 15 residues. CDR3 loop: CASSQAVGGPSGYTF. CDR3 DNA sequence: TGTGCCAGCAGCCAGGCCGTAGGGGGCCCTAGTGGCTACACCTTC.

The chain combines TRBV9 with TRBJ2-3; TRBD2 aligns across 10 bases. CDR3 size: 15 residues. Germline CDR1 is SGDLS and CDR2 is YYNGEE. V shed 3 bases and J 8 bases; nucleotides not matched to a gene: 9. DNA of the CDR3: TGTGCCAGCAGCGCTACTAGCGGGGTGCAAGGTACGCAGTATTTT. Translating gives CASSATSGVQGTQYF.